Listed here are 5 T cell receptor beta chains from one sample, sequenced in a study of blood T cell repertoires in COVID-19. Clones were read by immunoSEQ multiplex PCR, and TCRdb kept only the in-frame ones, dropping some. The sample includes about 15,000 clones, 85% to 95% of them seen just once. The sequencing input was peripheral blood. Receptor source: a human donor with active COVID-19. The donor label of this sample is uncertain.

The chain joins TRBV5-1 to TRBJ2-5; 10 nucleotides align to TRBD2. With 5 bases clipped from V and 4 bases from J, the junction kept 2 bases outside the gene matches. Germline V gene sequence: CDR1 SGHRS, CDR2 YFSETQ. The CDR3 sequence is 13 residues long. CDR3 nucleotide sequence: TGCGCCAGCAGGAGCGGGGGGGTAGAGACCCAGTACTTC. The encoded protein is CASRSGGVETQYF.

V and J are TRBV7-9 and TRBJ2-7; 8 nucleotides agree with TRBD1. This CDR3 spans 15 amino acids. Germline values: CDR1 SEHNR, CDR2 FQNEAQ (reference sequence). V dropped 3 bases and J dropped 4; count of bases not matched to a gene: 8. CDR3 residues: CASSFMQGAWYEQYF. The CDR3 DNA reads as TGTGCCAGCAGCTTTATGCAGGGGGCTTGGTACGAGCAGTACTTC.

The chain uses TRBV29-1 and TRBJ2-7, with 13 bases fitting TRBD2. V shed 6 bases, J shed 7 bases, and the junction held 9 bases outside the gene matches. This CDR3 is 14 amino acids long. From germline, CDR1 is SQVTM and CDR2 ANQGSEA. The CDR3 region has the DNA TGCAGCGTCTCGGGACTAGCGGGGACGGGGGAGCAGTACTTC. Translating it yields CSVSGLAGTGEQYF.

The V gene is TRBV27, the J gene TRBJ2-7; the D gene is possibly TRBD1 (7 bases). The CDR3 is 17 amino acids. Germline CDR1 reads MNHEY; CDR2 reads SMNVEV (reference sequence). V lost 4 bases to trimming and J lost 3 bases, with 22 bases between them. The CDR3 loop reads CASSSSIIGGQFYEQYF. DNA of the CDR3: TGTGCCAGCAGTTCATCCATTATCGGGGGACAGTTCTACGAGCAGTACTTC.

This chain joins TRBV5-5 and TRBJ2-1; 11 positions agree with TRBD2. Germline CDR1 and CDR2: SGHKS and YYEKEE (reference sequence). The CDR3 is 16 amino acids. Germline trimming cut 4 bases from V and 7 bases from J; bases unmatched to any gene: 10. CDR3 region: CASSGASGGPFNEQFF. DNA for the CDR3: TGTGCCAGCAGCGGAGCTAGCGGGGGGCCTTTTAATGAGCAGTTCTTC.